These 3 T cell receptor beta chains share one sample of origin, sequenced in a study of T cell responses to AZD1222 COVID-19 vaccine. The method was immunoSEQ multiplex PCR; TCRdb's version includes in-frame clones alone and lacks a portion of them. The repertoire consists of 100,000 to 150,000 clones, with around 90% occurring once and the leading ten covering around 5.6%. Material: peripheral blood, obtained on day 0 of AZD1222 vaccination. These receptors were obtained from an adult in good health.

This chain uses TRBV6-2 or TRBV6-3 with TRBJ2-3; TRBD2 aligns across 7 bases. This CDR3 contains 16 residues. Trimming took 2 bases from V and 4 from J; bases not matched to a gene: 9. Per germline, CDR1 MNHEY and CDR2 SVGEGT. CDR3 nucleotides: TGTGCCAGCAGTTACGGGGGGGAGCCCAGTGCAGATACGCAGTATTTT. This codes for CASSYGGEPSADTQYF.

J is TRBJ2-5 and V is TRBV7-8; no firm D call. CDR1 and CDR2 (germline): SGHVS, FQNEAQ. This CDR3 spans 12 amino acids. V lost 5 bases and J lost 4, with 8 bases in between. The CDR3 DNA is TGTGCCAGCAGCCCCGGACGAGAGACCCAGTACTTC. Amino acid sequence: CASSPGRETQYF.

The gene calls are TRBV2 and TRBJ2-2; D uncertain. Germline CDR1 SNHLY, CDR2 FYNNEI. Trimming pared 4 bases from V and 1 base from J, leaving 10 bases between. The CDR3 sequence is 15 residues long. This chain's CDR3 is CASSGILRNTGELFF. DNA for the CDR3: TGTGCCAGCAGTGGGATTCTGAGGAACACCGGGGAGCTGTTTTTT.